This T cell receptor (beta chain) derives from a study of blood T cell dynamics during melanoma immunotherapy. This CDR3 has 15 amino acids. The V gene's germline CDR1 is SGHAT and CDR2 FQNNGV. V lost 2 bases and J lost 7, with 15 bases in between. TCRdb's table, derived via immunoSEQ multiplex PCR, lists solely in-frame clones and lacks some. This sample has 13,000 or so clones; around nine tenths occur once, and the top ten carry about 4%. This sample's time point: week 3, after first cycle of checkpoint inhibitor. This clonotype was sampled from a human donor with melanoma. The source was blood, collected from a patient treated with checkpoint blockade. The chain carries TRBV11-2 and TRBJ2-1, with D perhaps matching TRBD2 (6 bases). CDR3 DNA: TGTGCCAGCAGCTTACCTAGCGTCACGTGGAATGAGCAGTTCTTC. Amino acid sequence: CASSLPSVTWNEQFF.